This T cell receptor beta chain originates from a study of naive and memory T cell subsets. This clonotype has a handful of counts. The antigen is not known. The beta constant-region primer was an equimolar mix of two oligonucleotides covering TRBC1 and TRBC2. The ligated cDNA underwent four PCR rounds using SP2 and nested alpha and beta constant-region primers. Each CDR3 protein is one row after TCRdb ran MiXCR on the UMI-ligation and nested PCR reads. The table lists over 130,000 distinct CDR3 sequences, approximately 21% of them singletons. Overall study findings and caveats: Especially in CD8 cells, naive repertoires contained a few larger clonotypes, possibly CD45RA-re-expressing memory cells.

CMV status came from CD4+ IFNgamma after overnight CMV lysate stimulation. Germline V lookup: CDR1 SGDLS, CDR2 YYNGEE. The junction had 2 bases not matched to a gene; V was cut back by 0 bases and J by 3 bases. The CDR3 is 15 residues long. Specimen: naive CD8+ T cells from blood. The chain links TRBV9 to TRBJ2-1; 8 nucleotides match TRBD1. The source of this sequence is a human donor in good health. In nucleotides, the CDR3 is TGTGCCAGCAGCGTAGGGACAGGGAGCTACAATGAGCAGTTCTTC. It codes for CASSVGTGSYNEQFF.